Following are 15 T cell receptor beta chains from one sample sequenced in a study of monozygotic twins with inflammatory bowel disease. TCRdb re-called the 5' RACE reads and gives one entry per CDR3 protein, without DNA. This table lists 400,000 to 500,000 distinct CDR3 sequences. Sequencing used blood. Every receptor here comes from a human donor with ulcerative colitis or Crohn's disease, or a healthy co-twin of an affected twin (not recorded which).

The chain couples TRBV27 to TRBJ2-7; TCRdb selects TRBD1, and the lack of DNA leaves this call unchecked. This CDR3 is built from 15 residues. CDR1 is MNHEY, CDR2 SMNVEV, per germline (reference sequence). CDR3 protein: CASSPRQVSKDEQYF.

This rearrangement joins TRBV4-3 to TRBJ2-1. Germline values: CDR1 LGHNA, CDR2 YSLEER. This CDR3 region has 17 residues. The CDR3 here is CASSQDSVASSYNEQFF.

The J gene is TRBJ1-1, the V gene TRBV5-1; TCRdb's D gene call, TRBD1, goes unchecked for lack of DNA. Germline CDR1 and CDR2: SGHRS and YFSETQ. The CDR3 sequence is 16 residues long. The CDR3 sequence is CASSPKLYRGHTEAFF.

CDR3 region: CSARRGAGGTNEQFF. The V call is TRBV20-1, the J call TRBJ2-1; without DNA, the TCRdb call of TRBD2 cannot be checked. The V gene's germline CDR1 is DFQATT and CDR2 SNEGSKA (reference sequence). The CDR3 runs 15 residues.

The V call is TRBV10-3, the J call TRBJ2-5; without DNA, the TCRdb call of TRBD2 cannot be checked. The germline V gene has CDR1 ENHRY and CDR2 SYGVKD. The CDR3 is 14 amino acids. The CDR3 sequence is CAIRSGMGDGAQYF.

V gene TRBV13 combines with J gene TRBJ2-5; TCRdb's D gene call, TRBD2, goes unchecked for lack of DNA. Germline V lookup: CDR1 PRHDT, CDR2 FYEKMQ (reference sequence). CDR3 length: 16 amino acids. The CDR3 protein is CASSSTPGTSAETQYF.

CDR3 residues: CASSSSGTGPYEQYF. The chain is built from TRBV6-1 and TRBJ2-7; with no DNA, the TCRdb D assignment of TRBD1 cannot be verified. The CDR3 covers 15 residues. CDR1 MNHNS and CDR2 SASEGT come from the germline V gene.

V usage is TRBV7-2 and J usage is TRBJ2-4; without DNA, the TCRdb call of TRBD1 cannot be checked. There are 15 residues in the CDR3. The V gene's germline CDR1 is SGHTA and CDR2 FQGNSA. This CDR3 is CASSLALGGGGIQYF.

The chain carries TRBV9 and TRBJ2-3; TCRdb selects TRBD2, and the lack of DNA leaves this call unchecked. Germline V gene sequence: CDR1 SGDLS, CDR2 YYNGEE. This CDR3 comprises 15 residues. The chain's CDR3 is CASSVLAGGADTQYF. The whole variable domain, remainder taken from reference TRBV9 and TRBJ2-3, is DSGVTQTPKHLITATGQRVTLRCSPRSGDLSVYWYQQSLDQGLQFLIQYYNGEERAKGNILERFSAQQFPDLHSELNLSSLELGDSALYFCASSVLAGGADTQYFGPGTRLTVL.

J is TRBJ2-3 and V is TRBV6-2 or TRBV6-3; TCRdb picks TRBD1, but there is no DNA to check that call. The CDR3 is made up of 13 amino acids. CDR1 MNHEY and CDR2 SVGEGT come from the germline V gene. This CDR3 is CASRTPRGDTQYF.

CDR3 residues: CASSQGGGELFF. The J gene is TRBJ2-2, the V gene TRBV14. Germline assignment: CDR1 SGHDN and CDR2 FVKESK. This CDR3 has 12 residues.

V is TRBV2 and J is TRBJ2-1; TCRdb gives TRBD2 as the D gene, but with no DNA this cannot be confirmed. The CDR3 sequence is 17 residues long. Germline assignment: CDR1 SNHLY and CDR2 FYNNEI. The CDR3 protein is CASSEAEPSGRNDEQFF.

The rearrangement links TRBV10-3 to TRBJ2-3; the D call of TRBD2 rests on TCRdb alone, since no DNA is present to check it. The CDR3 covers 14 residues. In germline, CDR1 is ENHRY, CDR2 SYGVKD. The CDR3 sequence: CAIKDGRKEDTQYF.

The J gene is TRBJ2-7, the V gene TRBV19; lacking DNA, the TRBD2 call made by TCRdb goes unchecked. This CDR3 region has 15 residues. Germline V gene data show CDR1 as LNHDA and CDR2 as SQIVND (reference sequence). The chain's CDR3 is CATRREGRVTYEQYF.

The rearrangement links TRBV3-1 to TRBJ2-4; the TCRdb D gene call, TRBD2, has no DNA to confirm it. Germline V gene lookup returns CDR1 LGHDT and CDR2 YNNKEL (reference sequence). The CDR3 loop spans 15 amino acids. This CDR3 reads CASSALIGAKNIQYF.